A single sample is the source of the 18 T cell receptor beta chains below, sequenced in a study of cytomegalovirus exposure and HLA in healthy donors. The PCR used 60 Vbeta and 13 Jbeta primers. The repertoire was sequenced with immunoSEQ multiplex PCR; TCRdb's copy has only in-frame clones and lacks some. The sample lists roughly 130,000 clones, 80% occurring once. The sample was PBMCs. Receptors were obtained from a man aged 25-40 years in good health and CMV-seronegative.

The chain uses TRBV18 and TRBJ2-5; D gene uncertain. The germline V gene has CDR1 KGHSH and CDR2 LQKENI. The germline V and J ends were trimmed by 1 base and 3 bases, with 9 bases remaining between them. The CDR3 loop spans 14 amino acids. In nucleotides, the CDR3 is TGTGCCAGCTCACCACTCGCGACAAAAGAGACCCAGTACTTC. It is translated as CASSPLATKETQYF.

The chain links TRBV19 to TRBJ1-1, with 11 bases aligning to TRBD1. This CDR3 is 16 amino acids long. Germline assignment: CDR1 LNHDA and CDR2 SQIVND (reference sequence). V lost 5 bases to trimming and J lost 4 bases; unmatched junction nucleotides: 9. The CDR3 loop reads CASSPGTGGGGTEAFF. In DNA form, the CDR3 reads TGTGCCAGTAGTCCCGGGACAGGGGGGGGTGGCACTGAAGCTTTCTTT. Full variable domain (remainder filled in from reference TRBV19 and TRBJ1-1): DGGITQSPKYLFRKEGQNVTLSCEQNLNHDAMYWYRQDPGQGLRLIYYSQIVNDFQKGDIAEGYSVSREKKESFPLTVTSAQKNPTAFYLCASSPGTGGGGTEAFFGQGTRLTVV.

This clone was detected only a few times. This chain links TRBV7-9 with TRBJ1-1, with TRBD1 identical over 8 bases. V lost 5 bases, J lost 8 bases, and 7 bases stayed unmatched. Germline V gives CDR1 SEHNR, CDR2 FQNEAQ (reference sequence). The CDR3 covers 13 residues. CDR3 nucleotides: TGTGCCAGCAGCCCCGGACAGGGCGCGGAAGCTTTCTTT. Its translation is CASSPGQGAEAFF.

The genes are TRBV29-1 and TRBJ2-1; a possible D gene is TRBD2 (5 bases). Germline-derived CDR1 and CDR2 are SQVTM and ANQGSEA. This CDR3 has 14 amino acids. V shed 3 bases and J shed 0 bases, with 9 bases lying between them. The CDR3 nucleotides are TGCAGCGTTGACGAGCGGTCCTCCTACAATGAGCAGTTCTTC. Translated, it gives CSVDERSSYNEQFF.

The sample holds one count of this clone. V and J are TRBV10-3 and TRBJ2-1; TRBD2 is a possible D gene (6 bases). V lost 6 bases, J lost 2 bases, and 14 bases lay in between. Per the germline V gene, CDR1 is ENHRY and CDR2 is SYGVKD. The CDR3 is 15 residues long. The CDR3: CAIRPRGATYNEQFF. Here the CDR3 DNA reads TGTGCCATCAGACCGCGGGGAGCTACCTACAATGAGCAGTTCTTC.

The rearrangement joins TRBV27 to TRBJ2-2; the match to TRBD2 covers 12 bases. Per germline, CDR1 MNHEY and CDR2 SMNVEV (reference sequence). The CDR3 is 15 residues long. The junction had 10 bases not matched to a gene; V was cut back by 7 bases and J by 10 bases. CDR3 in DNA: TGTGCCAGCATGACCGGACTAGCGGGGCCCTCGGAGCTGTTTTTT. It specifies CASMTGLAGPSELFF.

The table lists this clone with a few counts. A read error may account for a junction end that differs from germline. The chain employs TRBV28 and TRBJ1-5, with D possibly being TRBD1 (5 bases). Germline loops: CDR1 MDHEN, CDR2 SYDVKM. CDR3 size: 19 residues. The CDR3 loop reads CASSFSLQAGGLFNQPQNF. As DNA, the CDR3 is TGTGCCAGCAGTTTTTCACTCCAAGCGGGGGGATTATTCAATCAGCCCCAGAATTTT.

V gene TRBV27 combines with J gene TRBJ2-5; TRBD2 matches at 9 bases. The V and J ends lost 4 bases and 5 bases, in that order; junction bases with no gene match: 5. The CDR3 is 14 residues long. Germline assignment: CDR1 MNHEY and CDR2 SMNVEV (reference sequence). The chain's CDR3 is CASSSPGLAETQYF. The CDR3 DNA is TGTGCCAGCAGTTCACCGGGACTAGCCGAGACCCAGTACTTC.

The chain has TRBV28 and TRBJ1-1; D remains unclear. Germline values: CDR1 MDHEN, CDR2 SYDVKM. Trimming took 6 bases from V and 11 from J, leaving 13 bases between them. The CDR3 sequence is 11 residues long. The DNA for the CDR3 is TGTGCCAGCAGCTATGCAAAGGAGGCTTTCTTT. Its translation: CASSYAKEAFF.

The chain recombines TRBV19 with TRBJ1-1; D possibly corresponds to TRBD1 (6 bases). The V gene's germline CDR1 is LNHDA and CDR2 SQIVND (reference sequence). The V gene lost 4 bases and the J gene lost 1 base, with 13 bases spanning the gap. The CDR3 totals 15 residues. This CDR3 reads CASSTAGASNTEAFF. DNA for the CDR3: TGTGCCAGTAGTACTGCAGGGGCATCGAACACTGAAGCTTTCTTT.

With respect to this clone: Germline is not matched at one junction end, which may reflect a read error. This chain links TRBV6-5 with TRBJ1-2, with no clear D. The CDR3 is made up of 14 amino acids. Per the germline V gene, CDR1 is MNHEY and CDR2 is SVGAGI. CDR3 sequence: CASRRSREGYGYPF. In nucleotides, the CDR3 is TGTGCCAGCAGAAGGAGCCGGGAGGGCTATGGCTACCCCTTC.

The chain combines TRBV4-1 with TRBJ2-1; 8 bases map to TRBD1. The CDR3 is 16 amino acids. Germline lookup yields CDR1 MGHRA and CDR2 YSYEKL. J gave up 9 bases and V 0 bases, and 10 bases lay outside the gene matches. The CDR3 spells CASSQDPGQGSAEQFF. The CDR3 nucleotides read TGCGCCAGCAGCCAAGATCCAGGACAGGGATCGGCTGAGCAGTTCTTC.

This chain links TRBV25-1 with TRBJ2-7, with 12 bases fitting TRBD2. CDR1 is MGHDK, CDR2 SYGVNS, per germline. With V trimmed by 1 base and J by 4 bases, 2 bases remained unmatched. The CDR3 runs to 15 residues. The CDR3 protein is CASSESGLAGYEQYF. The CDR3, as DNA: TGTGCCAGCAGTGAATCAGGACTAGCGGGGTACGAGCAGTACTTC.

A single count supports this clone. The chain links TRBV6-1 to TRBJ2-2; D is possibly TRBD2 (5 bases). V shed 6 bases and J shed 4 bases, with 15 bases lying between them. CDR3 size: 15 residues. Germline CDR1 MNHNS, CDR2 SASEGT. Written as DNA, the CDR3 is TGTGCCAGCAGGCAAGCCCGGGATTCCACCGGGGAGCTGTTTTTT. Amino acids: CASRQARDSTGELFF.

The chain has TRBV15 and TRBJ1-1; D uncertain. CDR3 length: 13 residues. Trimming removed 0 bases at V and 7 bases at J, with 9 bases between. Germline values: CDR1 LNHNV, CDR2 YYDKDF (reference sequence). CDR3 DNA: TGTGCCACCAGCAGAGATACGACGGGTGAAGCTTTCTTT. It specifies CATSRDTTGEAFF.

The rearrangement links TRBV5-1 to TRBJ2-1; 9 bases match TRBD1. Trimming took 0 bases from V and 9 from J; bases not matched to a gene: 7. Looked up from germline, CDR1 is SGHRS and CDR2 is YFSETQ. The CDR3 length is 15 residues. For the CDR3, the DNA is TGCGCCAGCAGCTTGGTTTATGGGACAGGGACTGAGCAGTTCTTC. Its translation: CASSLVYGTGTEQFF.

The chain uses TRBV9 and TRBJ2-5; 7 bases are a match to TRBD2. The CDR3 has 16 residues. CDR1 is SGDLS and CDR2 is YYNGEE in the germline V gene. V trimming: 0 bases; J trimming: 7 bases; junction bases outside the gene matches: 12. In nucleotides, the CDR3 is TGTGCCAGCAGCGTAGATGGCCGGCGGGAGTACGCGACCCAGTACTTC. This encodes CASSVDGRREYATQYF.

The V gene is TRBV28, the J gene TRBJ1-4, with D uncertain. CDR3 length equals 15 residues. CDR1 MDHEN and CDR2 SYDVKM come from the germline V gene. V lost 5 bases and J 0 bases, leaving 10 bases between the germline ends. The CDR3 region has the DNA TGTGCCAGCAGTACATCAGGATCAACTAATGAAAAACTGTTTTTT. This sequence encodes CASSTSGSTNEKLFF.